The rows below give T cell receptor beta chains drawn from one sample of a study of control samples from healthy donors and cancer patients. TCRdb keeps only in-frame clones here, not all; method: immunoSEQ multiplex PCR. The repertoire holds tens of thousands of clones, with roughly nine tenths as singletons. The sample comprised PBMCs. The receptors derive from a man aged 40-55 years with colorectal cancer. CDR3s include the opening cysteine and the closing phenylalanine or tryptophan. Each record gives: J gene, CDR3 length, D gene, clone size, V gene, CDR3 DNA, CDR3 protein. A D gene is named only where the DNA matches it firmly. Not all rows give a size; the values are once, few, many and, for expanded clones, a class.

J: TRBJ2-3; length: 14; D: -; size: -; V: TRBV27; DNA: TGTGCCAGCAGTCCCGTAAGAAGCACAGATACGCAGTATTTT; CDR3: CASSPVRSTDTQYF
J: TRBJ1-5; length: 15; D: -; size: few; V: TRBV27; DNA: TGTGCCAGCAGTTGGAACGGAGATAGCAATCAGCCCCAGCATTTT; CDR3: CASSWNGDSNQPQHF
J: TRBJ2-2; length: 14; D: -; size: -; V: TRBV27; DNA: TGTACCAGCAGATCCACAGGGGGGGCCGGGGAGCTGTTTTTT; CDR3: CTSRSTGGAGELFF
J: TRBJ2-5; length: 13; D: TRBD2; size: -; V: TRBV5-5; DNA: TGTGCCAGCAGCCTGGGGGGAGGGGAGACCCAGTACTTC; CDR3: CASSLGGGETQYF
J: TRBJ1-4; length: 19; D: TRBD1; size: once; V: TRBV28; DNA: TGTGCCAGCAGTTTAGCAGGGACAGGGAAAGGAGAGGGCAATGAAAAACTGTTTTTT; CDR3: CASSLAGTGKGEGNEKLFF
J: TRBJ2-1; length: 15; D: -; size: -; V: TRBV27; DNA: TGTGCCAGCAGCTCCCTTGGGAAGATATACAATGAGCAGTTCTTC; CDR3: CASSSLGKIYNEQFF
J: TRBJ1-2; length: 15; D: TRBD1; size: -; V: TRBV7-9; DNA: TGTGCCAGCAGCTTGGGACAGGGGGCAAACTATGGCTACACCTTC; CDR3: CASSLGQGANYGYTF
J: TRBJ2-5; length: 13; D: -; size: -; V: TRBV19; DNA: TGTGCCAGTAGTATCGGACCACAAGAGACCCAGTACTTC; CDR3: CASSIGPQETQYF
J: TRBJ2-6; length: 19; D: TRBD2; size: -; V: TRBV7-8; DNA: TGTGCCAGCAGCTGGACACTAGCGGGAGGCCGTTTGAATGGCAACGTCCTGACTTTC; CDR3: CASSWTLAGGRLNGNVLTF
J: TRBJ2-3; length: 14; D: TRBD2; size: -; V: TRBV5-1; DNA: TGCGCCAGCAACGAGGGAGGGCCTATAGATACGCAGTATTTT; CDR3: CASNEGGPIDTQYF
J: TRBJ1-2; length: 13; D: -; size: few; V: TRBV6-2/TRBV6-3; DNA: TGTGCCAGCAGCCCAGACCGGCTAATCGGCTACACCTTC; CDR3: CASSPDRLIGYTF
J: TRBJ1-5; length: 14; D: -; size: -; V: TRBV18; DNA: TGTGCCAGCTCACCCCTGACAGGCGATCAGCCCCAGCATTTT; CDR3: CASSPLTGDQPQHF
J: TRBJ1-2; length: 14; D: TRBD1; size: once; V: TRBV4-2; DNA: TGTGCCAGCAGCCAGGGGACAGTTAACTATGGCTACACCTTC; CDR3: CASSQGTVNYGYTF
J: TRBJ1-3; length: 14; D: -; size: -; V: TRBV7-9; DNA: TGTGCCAGCAGGTTTTATACGGGGGTGGACACCATATATTTT; CDR3: CASRFYTGVDTIYF
J: TRBJ2-7; length: 12; D: -; size: -; V: TRBV30; DNA: TGTGCCTGGAGTGACACAGGGTACGAGCAGTACTTC; CDR3: CAWSDTGYEQYF
J: TRBJ1-2; length: 14; D: -; size: -; V: TRBV6-2/TRBV6-3; DNA: TGTGCCAGCAGCCTATATGGTCCTAACTATGGCTACACCTTC; CDR3: CASSLYGPNYGYTF
J: TRBJ1-1; length: 13; D: -; size: -; V: TRBV3-1/TRBV3-2; DNA: TGTGCCAGCAGCCGCATCCAGGGGACTGAAGCTTTCTTT; CDR3: CASSRIQGTEAFF
J: TRBJ1-1; length: 16; D: TRBD1; size: -; V: TRBV11-2; DNA: TGTGCCAGCAGCCCGTGGGACAGGGGGGGATCCACTGAAGCTTTCTTT; CDR3: CASSPWDRGGSTEAFF
J: TRBJ1-2; length: 15; D: TRBD1; size: -; V: TRBV5-5; DNA: TGTGCCAGCAGCTTCGGACAGGGGGCCAGCTATGGCTACACCTTC; CDR3: CASSFGQGASYGYTF
J: TRBJ2-7; length: 17; D: -; size: once; V: TRBV7-2; DNA: TGTGCCAGCAGCTCCCGAAAATCCTCCGGGACCATTTACGAGCAGTACTTC; CDR3: CASSSRKSSGTIYEQYF
J: TRBJ2-7; length: 17; D: TRBD2; size: once; V: TRBV6-2/TRBV6-3; DNA: TGTGCCAGCAGTCCGGGACTAGCGGGAGTACAGTCCTACGAGCAGTACTTC; CDR3: CASSPGLAGVQSYEQYF
J: TRBJ2-7; length: 11; D: -; size: once; V: TRBV6-2/TRBV6-3; DNA: TGTGCCAGCAGTTATTCTCACGAGCAGTACTTC; CDR3: CASSYSHEQYF
J: TRBJ1-1; length: 12; D: -; size: -; V: TRBV10-2; DNA: TGCGCCAGCAGTGAAGCGGCTACTGAAGCTTTCTTT; CDR3: CASSEAATEAFF
J: TRBJ2-1; length: 17; D: TRBD2; size: -; V: TRBV10-1; DNA: TGCGCCAGCAGTGCCCAAAAGGGACTAGCGGTTAATAATGAGCAGTTCTTC; CDR3: CASSAQKGLAVNNEQFF
J: TRBJ1-1; length: 11; D: -; size: once; V: TRBV29-1; DNA: TGCAGCGCCCGGGACAACCAGGGAGCTTTCTTT; CDR3: CSARDNQGAFF
J: TRBJ1-5; length: 13; D: -; size: -; V: TRBV7-2; DNA: TGTGCCAGCAGCTTTACTAGCAATCAGCCCCAGCATTTT; CDR3: CASSFTSNQPQHF
J: TRBJ2-7; length: 13; D: -; size: once; V: TRBV5-1; DNA: TGCGCCAGCAGCTTGGCGGGGTCCTACGAGCAGTACTTC; CDR3: CASSLAGSYEQYF
J: TRBJ2-1; length: 13; D: TRBD1; size: -; V: TRBV12-3/TRBV12-4; DNA: TGTGCCAGCAGTCGGACAGGGGGAAATGAGCAGTTCTTC; CDR3: CASSRTGGNEQFF
J: TRBJ2-1; length: 15; D: TRBD2; size: -; V: TRBV4-2; DNA: TGTGCCAGCAGCCGATCCGGACTAGAGAAGAATGAGCAGTTCTTC; CDR3: CASSRSGLEKNEQFF
J: TRBJ1-4; length: 13; D: -; size: -; V: TRBV10-3; DNA: TGTGCCATCAAAGGGGGTACTAATGAAAAACTGTTTTTT; CDR3: CAIKGGTNEKLFF
J: TRBJ1-2; length: 14; D: -; size: -; V: TRBV7-9; DNA: TGTGCCAGCAGTTCGGGACACCAAAACTATGGCTACACCTTC; CDR3: CASSSGHQNYGYTF
J: TRBJ2-2; length: 17; D: -; size: -; V: TRBV19; DNA: TGTGCCAGTAGCTCCCCGGTTTGGGTACGAACGACCGGGGAGCTGTTTTTT; CDR3: CASSSPVWVRTTGELFF
J: TRBJ1-2; length: 15; D: -; size: -; V: TRBV19; DNA: TGTGCCAGTAGTATAGACCACAGTTACCGCTATGGCTACACCTTC; CDR3: CASSIDHSYRYGYTF
J: TRBJ1-2; length: 13; D: -; size: -; V: TRBV19; DNA: TGTGCCAGTAGTATAACCCAGGGAGGGGGCTACACCTTC; CDR3: CASSITQGGGYTF
J: TRBJ1-1; length: 15; D: -; size: -; V: TRBV28; DNA: TGTGCCAGCAGTTCGGGAAGGGTCATGAACACTGAAGCTTTCTTT; CDR3: CASSSGRVMNTEAFF
J: TRBJ1-6; length: 14; D: -; size: -; V: TRBV12-5; DNA: TGTGCTAGTGGACAGGACAGTTTCCGATCACCCCTCCACTTT; CDR3: CASGQDSFRSPLHF
J: TRBJ2-1; length: 14; D: TRBD2; size: -; V: TRBV6-4; DNA: TGTGCCAGCAGTGAACTAGCGGGCGGGAATGAGCAGTTCTTC; CDR3: CASSELAGGNEQFF
J: TRBJ1-5; length: 15; D: -; size: -; V: TRBV28; DNA: TGTGCCAGCGCTGGTGGCACTATAAGCAATCAGCCCCAGCATTTT; CDR3: CASAGGTISNQPQHF
J: TRBJ1-1; length: 12; D: -; size: -; V: TRBV20-1; DNA: TGCAGTGCTAGTGCAGGGGACACTGAAGCTTTCTTT; CDR3: CSASAGDTEAFF
J: TRBJ2-3; length: 17; D: TRBD1; size: -; V: TRBV18; DNA: TGTGCCAGCTCACGCCTCATCGGGACAGGGGGCGCAGATACGCAGTATTTT; CDR3: CASSRLIGTGGADTQYF
J: TRBJ1-2; length: 17; D: -; size: once; V: TRBV5-1; DNA: TGCGCCAGCAGCGATCCCGAGCTGGGACTACCTAACTATGGCTACACCTTC; CDR3: CASSDPELGLPNYGYTF
J: TRBJ2-1; length: 12; D: -; size: -; V: TRBV2; DNA: TGTGCCAGCAGTGCCCTTGGCAATGAGCAGTTCTTC; CDR3: CASSALGNEQFF
J: TRBJ2-7; length: 15; D: -; size: -; V: TRBV28; DNA: TGTGCCAGCAGTTCCCCGTCCGGGGGCATGTACGAGCAGTACTTC; CDR3: CASSSPSGGMYEQYF
J: TRBJ1-6; length: 16; D: TRBD1; size: -; V: TRBV27; DNA: TGTGCCAGCAGTTTATCGACAGGGACTTATAATTCACCCCTCCACTTT; CDR3: CASSLSTGTYNSPLHF
J: TRBJ2-5; length: 13; D: -; size: -; V: TRBV2; DNA: TGTGCCAGCAGTAACCAAGCGCCTGGGGCCCAGTACTTC; CDR3: CASSNQAPGAQYF
J: TRBJ2-7; length: 14; D: -; size: -; V: TRBV3-1/TRBV3-2; DNA: TGTGCCAGCAGCCCTCAGAGCGCCTACTACGAGCAGTACTTC; CDR3: CASSPQSAYYEQYF
J: TRBJ2-3; length: 14; D: -; size: once; V: TRBV27; DNA: TGTGCCAGCAGTTCAAACCCAGGGGTAGATACGCAGTATTTT; CDR3: CASSSNPGVDTQYF
J: TRBJ2-6; length: 18; D: -; size: -; V: TRBV19; DNA: TGTGCCAGTAGTATAGAGAATAGCCGAAGCTCTGGGGCCAACGTCCTGACTTTC; CDR3: CASSIENSRSSGANVLTF
J: TRBJ2-3; length: 17; D: TRBD2; size: -; V: TRBV7-3; DNA: TGTGCCAGCAGCTTATCGACTAGCGGGGGGTTGATAGATACGCAGTATTTT; CDR3: CASSLSTSGGLIDTQYF
J: TRBJ2-7; length: 13; D: -; size: -; V: TRBV7-2; DNA: TGTGCCAGCAGCTTCACAGGTCTGGGGGAGCAGTACTTC; CDR3: CASSFTGLGEQYF
J: TRBJ1-6; length: 14; D: -; size: -; V: TRBV27; DNA: TGTGCCAGCCGGACGGGGACCTACAATTCACCCCTCCACTTT; CDR3: CASRTGTYNSPLHF
J: TRBJ1-2; length: 15; D: -; size: once; V: TRBV11-2; DNA: TGTGCCAGCAGCTTAGATAAGGGGAGGTTGAATGGCTACACCTTC; CDR3: CASSLDKGRLNGYTF
J: TRBJ1-3; length: 17; D: TRBD1; size: -; V: TRBV9; DNA: TGTGCCAGCAGCCCGCGACAGGGGGCGAGGTCTGGAAACACCATATATTTT; CDR3: CASSPRQGARSGNTIYF
J: TRBJ1-1; length: 13; D: -; size: -; V: TRBV11-2; DNA: TGTGCCAGCAGCTTAGATCTGGCCGAGGAAGCTTTCTTT; CDR3: CASSLDLAEEAFF